A selection of T cell receptor beta chains follows, all from one sample in a study of CD8+CD57+ T cells in acquired aplastic anemia. MiXCR was run by TCRdb on the reads, yielding one entry per CDR3 protein. In the table there are about 260,000 distinct CDR3 sequences, approximately 86% of which are singletons. Input material: sorted CD4+, CD8+, or CD8+CD57+ T cells (not recorded which) from PBMCs. These receptors were collected from a human donor with aplastic anemia. Both conserved end residues are trimmed from each CDR3. Fields, in order: V gene, clone size, J gene, CDR3 protein. Expanded clones are given a class, and other clones once, few, many or no size at all.

V: TRBV11-2
size: -
J: TRBJ2-3
CDR3: ASRGSGGRTDTQY

V: TRBV19
size: -
J: TRBJ2-7
CDR3: ASSTTSGAYNQY

V: TRBV7-2
size: -
J: TRBJ2-2
CDR3: ASSSDGNTGELF

V: TRBV7-9
size: -
J: TRBJ2-7
CDR3: ASSPTWTVADEQY

V: TRBV15
size: -
J: TRBJ2-7
CDR3: ATSRGSQDDAQY

V: TRBV14
size: -
J: TRBJ2-1
CDR3: ASSRYLGGSYNEQF

V: TRBV20-1
size: -
J: TRBJ1-2
CDR3: SARDRDRDNGYT

V: TRBV7-9
size: -
J: TRBJ2-3
CDR3: ASRPTGGMNNTHF

V: TRBV20-1
size: -
J: TRBJ1-1
CDR3: SARDYQGRNTEAF

V: TRBV9
size: few
J: TRBJ1-2
CDR3: ASGVAGDIQYFGYT

V: TRBV7-2
size: -
J: TRBJ2-7
CDR3: ASSLGLTVTYEQY

V: TRBV7-2
size: -
J: TRBJ1-1
CDR3: ASSIGLTSNTEAF

V: TRBV11-3
size: -
J: TRBJ2-5
CDR3: ASSRDFRQETQY

V: TRBV20-1
size: -
J: TRBJ2-1
CDR3: SASKGHSSHNEQF

V: TRBV14
size: -
J: TRBJ2-2
CDR3: ASSHAGRTSGQLF

V: TRBV7-8
size: -
J: TRBJ2-7
CDR3: ASSLEGGRDKQHY

V: TRBV11-3
size: -
J: TRBJ2-1
CDR3: ASRRQSNYNEQF

V: TRBV12-3/TRBV12-4
size: -
J: TRBJ2-5
CDR3: ASSEALAAGETQY

V: TRBV11-3
size: -
J: TRBJ1-2
CDR3: ASSLAGGRLVYGYT

V: TRBV7-2
size: -
J: TRBJ2-5
CDR3: ASSLAHGTEGTQY

V: TRBV7-2
size: -
J: TRBJ2-2
CDR3: ASSRRDLGELF

V: TRBV7-9
size: -
J: TRBJ2-3
CDR3: ACSLGETDTKH

V: TRBV5-4
size: -
J: TRBJ2-7
CDR3: ASSFTSGLPYEQY

V: TRBV11-3
size: few
J: TRBJ1-5
CDR3: ASSLEGGQPQH

V: TRBV9
size: -
J: TRBJ2-3
CDR3: ASSVGSDTQSLC

V: TRBV7-8
size: -
J: TRBJ1-1
CDR3: ASSLAGTYGANVF

V: TRBV15
size: -
J: TRBJ1-6
CDR3: ATTQSSYNSPLH

V: TRBV7-9
size: few
J: TRBJ1-1
CDR3: ASSLERSGGSDEF

V: TRBV7-2
size: -
J: TRBJ1-5
CDR3: ASSFHQSRTPLH

V: TRBV7-3
size: -
J: TRBJ2-7
CDR3: ASSSHPGKTPLSYEQY

V: TRBV2
size: -
J: TRBJ2-7
CDR3: ASGEGGTDTGYSYAQY